These 21 T cell receptor beta chains share one sample of origin, sequenced in a study of T-cell reconstitution after alpha-beta-depleted transplantation in children. TCRbeta library construction was performed incorporating unique molecular identifiers. TCRdb processed the PCR reads anew with MiXCR; each CDR3 protein has one entry. The sample gives a few hundred thousand distinct CDR3 sequences, about 9.3% of which show up once; around 2.5% is in the top ten. This specimen consisted of PBMCs from the stem cell graft donor, obtained from the stem cell graft. These receptors came from a human donor who donated a stem cell graft to a child with acute lymphoblastic leukemia.

This clonotype was found a few times. This rearrangement joins TRBV5-1 to TRBJ2-5, with D possibly being TRBD2 (5 bases). Germline loops: CDR1 SGHRS, CDR2 YFSETQ. The CDR3 contains 14 residues. Trimming removed 3 bases at V and 5 bases at J, with 14 bases between. The CDR3 reads CASSSYSARETQYF. The CDR3 nucleotides are TGCGCCAGCAGCTCCTATAGCGCGCGGGAGACCCAGTACTTC.

This clonotype was counted only a few times. The chain combines TRBV20-1 with TRBJ2-7; D unclear. The ends were cut back, 3 bases at V and 1 base at J, with 4 bases in the middle. This CDR3 has 11 amino acids. Germline V gene sequence: CDR1 DFQATT, CDR2 SNEGSKA (reference sequence). CDR3 region: CSASRSYEQYF. CDR3 in DNA: TGCAGTGCTAGCCGTTCCTACGAGCAGTACTTC.

J is TRBJ2-7 and V is TRBV7-2; 9 nucleotides line up with TRBD2. Looked up from germline, CDR1 is SGHTA and CDR2 is FQGNSA. The CDR3 has 14 residues. Germline trimming cut 3 bases from V and 6 bases from J; bases unmatched to any gene: 6. The CDR3 nucleotides are TGTGCCAGCAGCTTCCCTAGCGGGACGGGCGAGCAGTACTTC. Its translation: CASSFPSGTGEQYF.

This clonotype has a count of ten or more. J is TRBJ1-6 and V is TRBV20-1; D gene unclear. The germline V gene has CDR1 DFQATT and CDR2 SNEGSKA (reference sequence). Trimming cost V 2 bases and J 10 bases, with 12 bases left between them. The length of the CDR3 is 13 residues. The CDR3 is CSARIRPESPLHF. DNA for the CDR3: TGCAGTGCTAGAATTAGACCTGAGTCACCCCTCCACTTT.

The chain couples TRBV27 to TRBJ2-1; D gene ambiguous. The germline CDR1 and CDR2 sequences are MNHEY and SMNVEV (reference sequence). The CDR3 extends over 12 amino acids. Deletions cut 5 bases from V and 6 bases from J, with 8 bases between. The CDR3 is CASSVAGNEQFF. The CDR3 DNA follows: TGTGCCAGCAGTGTCGCAGGCAATGAGCAGTTCTTC.

This chain uses TRBV6-7 with TRBJ2-7; 14 nucleotides agree with TRBD2. TRBV6-7 is assigned to the ORF class and has an uncertain function. V was pared by 5 bases and J by 5 bases, with 14 bases of the junction left unmatched. The CDR3 spans 18 residues. The CDR3 nucleotides read TGTGCCAGCAGTCCACCGAAGAGACTAGCGGGAGGGTTACACGAGCAGTACTTC. It specifies CASSPPKRLAGGLHEQYF.

This clonotype has a count of ten or more. The rearrangement links TRBV20-1 to TRBJ2-7, with TRBD2 identical over 7 bases. The V segment lost 4 bases and the J segment 2 bases; nucleotides outside the gene matches: 5. Germline CDR1 DFQATT, CDR2 SNEGSKA (reference sequence). The CDR3 sequence is 13 residues long. DNA for the CDR3: TGCAGTGCTACCAGCGGGGCAGCCTACGAGCAGTACTTC. It is translated as CSATSGAAYEQYF.

J is TRBJ2-2 and V is TRBV7-3; D is unclear. The germline gives CDR1 SGHTA, CDR2 FQGTGA. The CDR3 has 13 residues. Trimming pared 4 bases from V and 8 bases from J, leaving 11 bases between. This chain's CDR3 is CASSSSREGELFF. The CDR3 nucleotides are TGTGCCAGCAGCTCAAGCCGAGAGGGGGAGCTGTTTTTT.

The chain links TRBV12-3 or TRBV12-4 to TRBJ2-7, with 7 bases fitting TRBD2. The CDR3 sequence is 15 residues long. The junction had 10 bases not matched to a gene; V was cut back by 6 bases and J by 2 bases. DNA for the CDR3: TGTGCCAGCAGATCGGGACTACCCCGGGCCTACGAGCAGTACTTC. Protein: CASRSGLPRAYEQYF.

The chain carries TRBV27 and TRBJ2-7; 12 nucleotides align to TRBD1. The CDR3 loop spans 15 amino acids. With 5 bases clipped from V and 5 bases from J, the junction kept 7 bases outside the gene matches. CDR1 and CDR2 from the germline V gene are MNHEY and SMNVEV (reference sequence). The CDR3 sequence: CASSSGDRGLHEQYF. CDR3 bases: TGTGCCAGCAGTAGTGGGGACAGGGGGCTCCACGAGCAGTACTTC.

This clonotype was counted a few times. The rearrangement links TRBV20-1 to TRBJ1-2; D perhaps matches TRBD1 (5 bases). This CDR3 spans 12 amino acids. CDR1 is DFQATT, CDR2 SNEGSKA, per germline (reference sequence). V lost 5 bases and J lost 8, with 15 bases in between. The CDR3 here is CSASRAKHGYTF. DNA for the CDR3: TGCAGTGCTTCCAGGGCCAAGCACGGCTACACCTTC.

This chain links TRBV5-1 with TRBJ1-5; 7 bases fit TRBD1. The V segment lost 3 bases and the J segment 4 bases; nucleotides outside the gene matches: 4. This CDR3 is 14 amino acids long. Per germline, CDR1 SGHRS and CDR2 YFSETQ. For the CDR3, the DNA is TGCGCCAGCAGCTCCGGACAGGCGAATCAGCCCCAGCATTTT. The encoded protein is CASSSGQANQPQHF.

This clonotype was picked up many times. This chain links TRBV7-2 with TRBJ1-4, with 8 bases aligning to TRBD1. V lost 0 bases to trimming and J lost 4 bases; unmatched junction nucleotides: 7. The germline V gene encodes CDR1 SGHTA and CDR2 FQGNSA. This CDR3 is built from 17 residues. CDR3 protein: CASSLARGHLLNEKLFF. The CDR3 nucleotides are TGTGCCAGCAGCTTAGCCAGGGGGCACCTACTTAATGAAAAACTGTTTTTT.

The chain employs TRBV6-2 or TRBV6-3 and TRBJ2-7, with 8 bases lining up with TRBD2. J gave up 3 bases and V 4 bases, and 11 bases lay outside the gene matches. The germline V gene has CDR1 MNHEY and CDR2 SVGEGT. The CDR3 loop spans 16 amino acids. The DNA for the CDR3 is TGTGCCAGCAGTTCCCCTCAGCGGGAGAGTAGCTACGAGCAGTACTTC. Translating it yields CASSSPQRESSYEQYF.

The V call is TRBV18, the J call TRBJ2-3; D gene ambiguous. Per the germline V gene, CDR1 is KGHSH and CDR2 is LQKENI. The ends were cut back, 0 bases at V and 0 bases at J, with 19 bases in the middle. This CDR3 has 19 residues. The CDR3 nucleotides read TGTGCCAGCTCACCACCGGGTGGCAGACGACCCCATAGCACAGATACGCAGTATTTT. It encodes CASSPPGGRRPHSTDTQYF.

This chain joins TRBV5-1 and TRBJ2-1, with D hard to call. The CDR3 covers 13 residues. Trimming shortened V by 2 bases and J by 4 bases, and 7 bases separated the two germline ends. The germline V gene has CDR1 SGHRS and CDR2 YFSETQ. The CDR3 nucleotides are TGCGCCAGCAGCTTTGGTCAGTACAATGAGCAGTTCTTC. Protein product: CASSFGQYNEQFF.

This chain uses TRBV5-1 with TRBJ2-1; D is uncertain. CDR3 length: 14 residues. Between the trimmed V and J ends, which lost 4 bases and 4 bases, there was a span of 12 bases. Germline V gene sequence: CDR1 SGHRS, CDR2 YFSETQ. CDR3 sequence: CASSPGETYNEQFF. The CDR3 DNA sequence: TGCGCCAGCAGCCCCGGCGAGACTTACAATGAGCAGTTCTTC.

The chain carries TRBV27 and TRBJ2-3; 9 bases line up with TRBD1. This CDR3 has 13 amino acids. The junction had 7 bases not matched to a gene; V was cut back by 6 bases and J by 9 bases. Per the germline V gene, CDR1 is MNHEY and CDR2 is SMNVEV (reference sequence). CDR3 loop: CASSQRQGVTQYF. The CDR3 DNA sequence: TGTGCCAGCAGCCAGAGACAGGGGGTCACGCAGTATTTT.

The V call is TRBV7-2, the J call TRBJ2-1; the D gene could be TRBD1 or TRBD2 (7 bases each). This CDR3 spans 15 amino acids. V was trimmed by 4 bases and J by 4 bases, leaving 14 bases between them. The V gene's germline CDR1 is SGHTA and CDR2 FQGNSA. CDR3 sequence reads: CASSSGGDLYNEQFF. In DNA, the CDR3 is TGTGCCAGCAGCTCAGGGGGGGACTTATACAATGAGCAGTTCTTC. The whole variable domain, remainder taken from reference TRBV7-2 and TRBJ2-1, is GAGVSQSPSNKVTEKGKDVELRCDPISGHTALYWYRQSLGQGLEFLIYFQGNSAPDKSGLPSDRFSAERTGGSVSTLTIQRTQQEDSAVYLCASSSGGDLYNEQFFGPGTRLTVL.

The chain combines TRBV3-1 with TRBJ2-7; TRBD1 might be the D (6 bases). The V end lost 4 bases, the J end lost 0 bases, and 13 bases lay between the germline ends. Germline V CDR1 and CDR2: LGHDT, YNNKEL (reference sequence). This CDR3 has 15 residues. The chain's CDR3 is CASSRAGTSSYEQYF. CDR3 nucleotides: TGTGCCAGCAGCCGAGCCGGGACAAGCTCCTACGAGCAGTACTTC.

This clonotype was picked up a small number of times. The chain employs TRBV12-3 or TRBV12-4 and TRBJ2-7; 10 bases align to TRBD2. This CDR3 has 15 amino acids. The V and J ends lost 1 base and 7 bases, in that order; junction bases with no gene match: 7. In DNA, the CDR3 is TGTGCCAGCAGTTTAGGGCTAGCGGGAGCCGAAGAGCAGTACTTC. As protein: CASSLGLAGAEEQYF.